Listed here are 11 T cell receptor beta chains from one sample, sequenced in a study of T-cell memory formation after mild COVID-19. TCRdb re-analysed the 5' RACE reads in MiXCR, keeping a single row per CDR3 protein. The table has 380,000 or so distinct CDR3 sequences, approximately 15% seen once. Sequencing was carried out using PBMCs or a T cell subset sorted from them (not recorded which). Receptors were obtained from a man in his late teens or twenties who had mild COVID-19 (a few samples of this study predate the infection). Cell type and time point are not known.

This chain links TRBV5-1 with TRBJ2-3; 9 nucleotides agree with TRBD2. The CDR3 has 16 residues. Per the germline V gene, CDR1 is SGHRS and CDR2 is YFSETQ. After removal of 4 bases from V and 4 bases from J, the junction contained 10 bases not matched to a gene. CDR3 bases: TGCGCCAGCAGCGGGGGGACTAGCAACCTGGCAGATACGCAGTATTTT. Encoded protein: CASSGGTSNLADTQYF.

There are many counts of this clonotype. The chain is built from TRBV12-3 or TRBV12-4 and TRBJ2-7, with D uncertain. The CDR3 spans 12 residues. V was cut by 5 bases and J by 0 bases, with 5 bases left in between. The CDR3 DNA sequence: TGTGCCAGCAGTCATATCTCCTACGAGCAGTACTTC. Translation gives CASSHISYEQYF.

The V gene is TRBV5-1, the J gene TRBJ2-7; D gene uncertain. This CDR3 spans 15 amino acids. CDR1 SGHRS and CDR2 YFSETQ come from the germline V gene. V was pared by 0 bases and J by 2 bases, with 12 bases between. The CDR3 DNA sequence: TGCGCCAGCAGCTTGGGAAGGGCCCTAACCTACGAGCAGTACTTC. Translating it yields CASSLGRALTYEQYF.

The chain joins TRBV10-3 to TRBJ2-2; 13 positions match TRBD2. Looked up from germline, CDR1 is ENHRY and CDR2 is SYGVKD. CDR3 length: 19 amino acids. Germline trimming cut 3 bases from V and 3 bases from J; bases unmatched to any gene: 10. CDR3: CAISEWTSGGGIDTGELFF. The CDR3 nucleotides read TGTGCCATCAGTGAATGGACTAGCGGGGGTGGTATAGACACCGGGGAGCTGTTTTTT.

This clonotype was counted ten times or more. This chain connects TRBV18 to TRBJ2-5; D not resolved. The CDR3 has 12 amino acids. V was clipped by 7 bases and J by 2 bases, with 8 bases between them. Germline values: CDR1 KGHSH, CDR2 LQKENI. The CDR3 here is CASCDFQETQYF. CDR3 nucleotide sequence: TGTGCCAGCTGTGACTTTCAAGAGACCCAGTACTTC.

This clonotype was detected only a few times. The V gene is TRBV5-1, the J gene TRBJ2-3; D gene unclear. Trimming stripped 4 bases from V and 2 bases from J, with 14 bases between. CDR3 size: 15 residues. Germline assignment: CDR1 SGHRS and CDR2 YFSETQ. CDR3 residues: CASSPTWLTTDTQYF. In DNA form, the CDR3 reads TGCGCCAGCAGCCCGACCTGGCTTACCACAGATACGCAGTATTTT. Complete variable domain (other parts from reference TRBV5-1 and TRBJ2-3): KAGVTQTPRYLIKTRGQQVTLSCSPISGHRSVSWYQQTPGQGLQFLFEYFSETQRNKGNFPGRFSGRQFSNSRSEMNVSTLELGDSALYLCASSPTWLTTDTQYFGPGTRLTVL.

This clonotype was picked up a small number of times. The genes are TRBV20-1 and TRBJ2-2; D is uncertain. V lost 5 bases to trimming and J lost 4 bases, with 11 bases between them. In germline, CDR1 is DFQATT, CDR2 SNEGSKA (reference sequence). This CDR3 comprises 13 residues. CDR3 DNA: TGCAGTGCTCCCAGCAGACCCACCGGGGAGCTGTTTTTT. It translates to CSAPSRPTGELFF.

The V call is TRBV29-1, the J call TRBJ2-7; 9 bases are shared with TRBD1. This CDR3 is 14 amino acids long. Looked up from germline, CDR1 is SQVTM and CDR2 is ANQGSEA. V dropped 7 bases and J dropped 5; count of bases not matched to a gene: 12. This CDR3 is CSARGGTGPDEQYF. For the CDR3, the DNA is TGCAGCGCAAGGGGAGGGACAGGGCCCGACGAGCAGTACTTC.

The table lists this clonotype with a few counts. The V and J genes are TRBV20-1 and TRBJ2-7, with 8 bases aligning to TRBD2. V lost 6 bases, J lost 2 bases, and 3 bases stayed unmatched. The CDR3 covers 12 residues. Looked up from germline, CDR1 is DFQATT and CDR2 is SNEGSKA (reference sequence). The CDR3 sequence: CSAAGGAYEQYV. In DNA, the CDR3 is TGCAGTGCCGCGGGGGGAGCCTACGAGCAGTACGTC.

The gene calls are TRBV7-2 and TRBJ1-1; the D gene is possibly TRBD1 (6 bases). Per the germline V gene, CDR1 is SGHTA and CDR2 is FQGNSA. This CDR3 region has 15 residues. Deletions cut 2 bases from V and 1 base from J, with 11 bases between. The CDR3 here is CASSLNRDWNTEAFF. The CDR3 DNA follows: TGTGCCAGCAGCTTAAACAGGGATTGGAACACTGAAGCTTTCTTT.

The chain employs TRBV7-7 and TRBJ2-1, with D uncertain. V lost 4 bases and J lost 5, with 9 bases in between. This CDR3 is 13 amino acids long. Germline lookup yields CDR1 SSHAT and CDR2 FNYEAQ (reference sequence). CDR3 in DNA: TGTGCCAGCAGCTCCCGACTTGACAATGAGCAGTTCTTC. It yields the protein CASSSRLDNEQFF.